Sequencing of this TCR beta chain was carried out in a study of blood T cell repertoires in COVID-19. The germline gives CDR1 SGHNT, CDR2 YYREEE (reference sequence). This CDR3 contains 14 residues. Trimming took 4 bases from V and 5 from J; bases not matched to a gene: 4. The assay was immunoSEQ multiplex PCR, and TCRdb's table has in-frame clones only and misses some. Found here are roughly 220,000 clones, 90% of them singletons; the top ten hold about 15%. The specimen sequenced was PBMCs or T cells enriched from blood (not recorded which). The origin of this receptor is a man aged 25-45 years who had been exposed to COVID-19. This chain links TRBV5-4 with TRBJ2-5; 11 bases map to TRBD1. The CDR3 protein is CASSKGTGGETQYF. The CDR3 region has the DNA TGTGCCAGCAGCAAGGGGACAGGGGGGGAGACCCAGTACTTC.